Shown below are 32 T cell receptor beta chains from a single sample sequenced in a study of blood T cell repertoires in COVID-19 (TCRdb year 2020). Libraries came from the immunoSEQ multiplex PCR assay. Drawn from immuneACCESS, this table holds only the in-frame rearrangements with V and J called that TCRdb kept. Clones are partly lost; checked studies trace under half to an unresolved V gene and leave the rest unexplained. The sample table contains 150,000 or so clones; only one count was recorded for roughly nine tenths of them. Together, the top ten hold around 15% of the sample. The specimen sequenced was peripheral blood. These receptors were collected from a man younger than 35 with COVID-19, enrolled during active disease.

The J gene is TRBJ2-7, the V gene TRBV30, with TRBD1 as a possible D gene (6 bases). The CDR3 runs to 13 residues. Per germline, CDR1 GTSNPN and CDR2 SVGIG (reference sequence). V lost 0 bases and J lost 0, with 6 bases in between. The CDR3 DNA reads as TGTGCCTGGAGTGTACAGGGCTCCTACGAGCAGTACTTC. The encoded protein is CAWSVQGSYEQYF.

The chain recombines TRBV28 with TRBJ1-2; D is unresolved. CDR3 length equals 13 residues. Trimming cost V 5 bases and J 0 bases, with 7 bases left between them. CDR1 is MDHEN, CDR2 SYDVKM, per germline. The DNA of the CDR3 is TGTGCCAGCAGTGTCATTCCTAACTATGGCTACACCTTC. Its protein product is CASSVIPNYGYTF.

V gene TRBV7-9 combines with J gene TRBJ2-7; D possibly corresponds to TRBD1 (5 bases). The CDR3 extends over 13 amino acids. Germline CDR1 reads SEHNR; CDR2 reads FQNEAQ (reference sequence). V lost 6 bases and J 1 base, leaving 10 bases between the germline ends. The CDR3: CASRNHRSYEQYF. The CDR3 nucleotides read TGTGCCAGCAGGAACCACAGGTCCTACGAGCAGTACTTC.

CDR3 bases: TGTGCCTGGACGACTAGCGGGGCACAAGAGACCCAGTACTTC. It encodes CAWTTSGAQETQYF. The V gene is TRBV30, the J gene TRBJ2-5, with TRBD2 identical over 11 bases. This CDR3 has 14 amino acids. V lost 4 bases and J lost 2; bases outside the gene matches: 3. CDR1 GTSNPN and CDR2 SVGIG come from the germline V gene (reference sequence).

DNA for the CDR3: TGCGCCAGCAGCGTTCGAACTATAGCGGGAGTAGATACGCAGTATTTT. It is translated as CASSVRTIAGVDTQYF. The gene calls are TRBV4-1 and TRBJ2-3; TRBD2 matches 9 bases. CDR3 length: 16 amino acids. V was clipped by 5 bases and J by 5 bases; unmatched bases: 11. Germline loops: CDR1 MGHRA, CDR2 YSYEKL.

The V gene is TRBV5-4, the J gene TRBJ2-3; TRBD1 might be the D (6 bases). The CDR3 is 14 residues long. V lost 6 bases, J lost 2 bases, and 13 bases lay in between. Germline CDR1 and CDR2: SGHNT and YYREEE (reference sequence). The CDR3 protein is CASIQQGNTDTQYF. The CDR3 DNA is TGTGCCAGCATCCAACAGGGAAACACAGATACGCAGTATTTT.

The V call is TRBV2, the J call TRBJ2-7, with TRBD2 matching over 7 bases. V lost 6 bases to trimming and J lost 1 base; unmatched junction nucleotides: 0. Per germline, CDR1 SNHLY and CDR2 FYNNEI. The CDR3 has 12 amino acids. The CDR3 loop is CASRGGSYEQYF. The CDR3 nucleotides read TGTGCCAGCAGGGGAGGGTCCTACGAGCAGTACTTC.

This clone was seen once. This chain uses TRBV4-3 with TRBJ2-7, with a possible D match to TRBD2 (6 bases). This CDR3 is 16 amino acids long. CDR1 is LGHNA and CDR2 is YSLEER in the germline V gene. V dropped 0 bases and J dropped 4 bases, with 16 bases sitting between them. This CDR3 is CASSQDVRRDGYEQYF. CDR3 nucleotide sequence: TGCGCCAGCAGCCAAGATGTTCGGCGGGACGGATACGAGCAGTACTTC.

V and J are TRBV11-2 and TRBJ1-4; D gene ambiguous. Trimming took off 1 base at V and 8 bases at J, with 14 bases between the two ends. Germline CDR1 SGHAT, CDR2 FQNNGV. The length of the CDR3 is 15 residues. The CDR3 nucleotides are TGTGCCAGCAGCTTAGTAGGTACGGCAGGCGAAAAACTGTTTTTT. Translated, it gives CASSLVGTAGEKLFF.

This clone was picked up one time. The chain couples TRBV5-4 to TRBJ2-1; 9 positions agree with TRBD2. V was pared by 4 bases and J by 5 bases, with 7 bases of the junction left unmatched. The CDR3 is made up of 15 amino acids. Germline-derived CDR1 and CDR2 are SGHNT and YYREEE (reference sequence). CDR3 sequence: CASSPNPSGNNEQFF. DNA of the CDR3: TGTGCCAGCAGCCCCAACCCTAGCGGGAACAATGAGCAGTTCTTC.

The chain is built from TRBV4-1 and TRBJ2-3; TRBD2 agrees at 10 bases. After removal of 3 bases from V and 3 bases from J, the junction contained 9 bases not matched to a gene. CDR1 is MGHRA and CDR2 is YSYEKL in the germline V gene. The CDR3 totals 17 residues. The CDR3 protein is CASSHLPILAGTDTQYF. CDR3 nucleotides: TGCGCCAGCAGCCACCTACCTATACTAGCGGGAACAGATACGCAGTATTTT.

The CDR3 region has the DNA TGTGCCAGTAGTTTAGCGGGAACGGTCGAGACCCAGTACTTC. This translates into CASSLAGTVETQYF. The chain combines TRBV19 with TRBJ2-5, with TRBD2 matching 8 bases. The CDR3 loop spans 14 amino acids. V lost 5 bases to trimming and J lost 5 bases; unmatched junction nucleotides: 7. CDR1 LNHDA and CDR2 SQIVND come from the germline V gene (reference sequence). The variable domain in full, completed from reference TRBV19 and TRBJ2-5, reads DGGITQSPKYLFRKEGQNVTLSCEQNLNHDAMYWYRQDPGQGLRLIYYSQIVNDFQKGDIAEGYSVSREKKESFPLTVTSAQKNPTAFYLCASSLAGTVETQYFGPGTRLLVL.

The CDR3 DNA reads TGTGCCAGCAGCTTGGCCGGTAGCTCCTACGAGCAGTACTTC. Translating it yields CASSLAGSSYEQYF. The chain uses TRBV5-6 and TRBJ2-7; D is uncertain. The CDR3 runs to 14 residues. The V gene's germline CDR1 is SGHDT and CDR2 YYEEEE. Trimming cost V 0 bases and J 0 bases, with 7 bases left between them.

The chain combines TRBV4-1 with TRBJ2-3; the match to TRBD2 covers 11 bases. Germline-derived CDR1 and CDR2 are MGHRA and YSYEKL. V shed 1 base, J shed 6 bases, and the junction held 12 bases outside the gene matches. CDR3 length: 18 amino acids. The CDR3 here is CASSQGEISGRVSDTQYF. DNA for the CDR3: TGCGCCAGCAGCCAAGGAGAAATTAGCGGGAGGGTGAGCGATACGCAGTATTTT.

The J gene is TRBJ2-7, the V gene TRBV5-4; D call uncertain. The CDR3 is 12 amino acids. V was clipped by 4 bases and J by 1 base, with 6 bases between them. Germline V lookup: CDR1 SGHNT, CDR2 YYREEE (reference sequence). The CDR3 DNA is TGTGCCAGCAGCCTCACATCCTACGAGCAGTACTTC. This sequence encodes CASSLTSYEQYF.

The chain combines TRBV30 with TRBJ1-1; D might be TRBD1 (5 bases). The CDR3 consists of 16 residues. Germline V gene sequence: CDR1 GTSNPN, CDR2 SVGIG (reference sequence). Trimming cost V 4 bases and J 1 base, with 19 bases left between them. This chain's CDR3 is CAWIPQLRRGNTEAFF. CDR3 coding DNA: TGTGCCTGGATTCCCCAATTGAGAAGGGGGAACACTGAAGCTTTCTTT.

CDR3 sequence: CASSPTSSSYNEQFF. CDR3 DNA: TGTGCCAGCAGCCCAACTTCGAGCTCCTACAATGAGCAGTTCTTC. The chain is built from TRBV4-2 and TRBJ2-1; no firm D call. Trimming cost V 4 bases and J 0 bases, with 10 bases left between them. This CDR3 contains 15 residues. The germline V gene has CDR1 LGHNA and CDR2 YNFKEQ.

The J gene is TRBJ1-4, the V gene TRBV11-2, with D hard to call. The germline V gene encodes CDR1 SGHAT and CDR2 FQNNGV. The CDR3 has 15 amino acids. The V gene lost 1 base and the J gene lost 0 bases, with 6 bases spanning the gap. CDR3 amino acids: CASSLGTPTNEKLFF. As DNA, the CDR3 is TGTGCCAGCAGCTTAGGAACACCAACTAATGAAAAACTGTTTTTT.

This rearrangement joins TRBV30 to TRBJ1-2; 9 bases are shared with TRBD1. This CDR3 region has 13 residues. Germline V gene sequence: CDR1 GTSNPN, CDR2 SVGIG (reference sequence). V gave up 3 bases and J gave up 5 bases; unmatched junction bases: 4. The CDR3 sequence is CAWRVGTGYGYTF. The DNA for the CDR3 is TGTGCCTGGAGGGTTGGGACAGGGTATGGCTACACCTTC.

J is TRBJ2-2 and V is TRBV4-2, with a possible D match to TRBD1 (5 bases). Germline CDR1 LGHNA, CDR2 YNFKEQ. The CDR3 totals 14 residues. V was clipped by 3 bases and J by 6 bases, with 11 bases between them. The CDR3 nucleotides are TGTGCCAGCAGCCAGGAGACAGCGCCCGGGGAGCTGTTTTTT. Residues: CASSQETAPGELFF.

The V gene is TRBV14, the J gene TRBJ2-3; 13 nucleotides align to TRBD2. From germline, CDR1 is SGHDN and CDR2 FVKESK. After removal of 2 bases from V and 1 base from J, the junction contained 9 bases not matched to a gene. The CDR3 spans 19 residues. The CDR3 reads CASSQILAGGPGRTDTQYF. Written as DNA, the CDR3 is TGTGCCAGCAGCCAAATACTAGCGGGAGGGCCCGGACGCACAGATACGCAGTATTTT.

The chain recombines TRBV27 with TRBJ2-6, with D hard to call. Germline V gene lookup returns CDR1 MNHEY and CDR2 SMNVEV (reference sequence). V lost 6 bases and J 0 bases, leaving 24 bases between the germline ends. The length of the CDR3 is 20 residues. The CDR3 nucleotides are TGTGCCAGCAGCCCCTTAGACGGATGGCAGCGAATCTCTGGGGCCAACGTCCTGACTTTC. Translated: CASSPLDGWQRISGANVLTF.

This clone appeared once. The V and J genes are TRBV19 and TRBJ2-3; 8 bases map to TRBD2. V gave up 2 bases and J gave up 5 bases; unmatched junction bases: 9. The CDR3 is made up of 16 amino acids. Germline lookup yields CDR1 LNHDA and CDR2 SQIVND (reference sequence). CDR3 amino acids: CASSIRGAGTRDTQYF. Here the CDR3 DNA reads TGTGCCAGTAGTATACGCGGAGCCGGGACTAGAGATACGCAGTATTTT. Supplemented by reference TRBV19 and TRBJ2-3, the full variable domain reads DGGITQSPKYLFRKEGQNVTLSCEQNLNHDAMYWYRQDPGQGLRLIYYSQIVNDFQKGDIAEGYSVSREKKESFPLTVTSAQKNPTAFYLCASSIRGAGTRDTQYFGPGTRLTVL.

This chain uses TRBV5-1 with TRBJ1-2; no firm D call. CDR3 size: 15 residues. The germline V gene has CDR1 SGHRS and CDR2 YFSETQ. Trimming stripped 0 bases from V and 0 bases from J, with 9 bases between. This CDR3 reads CASSLALGANYGYTF. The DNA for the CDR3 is TGCGCCAGCAGCTTGGCCTTGGGAGCTAACTATGGCTACACCTTC.

The chain's CDR3 is CASSLAFRGYEQYF. CDR3 in DNA: TGTGCCAGCAGCTTGGCCTTTCGGGGCTACGAGCAGTACTTC. The chain couples TRBV5-8 to TRBJ2-7; D is possibly TRBD2 (5 bases). Germline CDR1 is SGHTS and CDR2 is YDEGEE. This CDR3 contains 14 residues. V gave up 0 bases and J gave up 3 bases, with 10 bases separating them. The full variable domain, with the rest looked up from reference TRBV5-8 and TRBJ2-7, is EAGVTQSPTHLIKTRGQQATLRCSPISGHTSVYWYQQALGLGLQFLLWYDEGEERNRGNFPPRFSGRQFPNYSSELNVNALELEDSALYLCASSLAFRGYEQYFGPGTRLTVT.

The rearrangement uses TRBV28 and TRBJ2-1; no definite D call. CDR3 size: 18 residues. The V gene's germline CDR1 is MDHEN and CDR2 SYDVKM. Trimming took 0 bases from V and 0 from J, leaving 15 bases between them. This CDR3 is CASSLWASGKTSYNEQFF. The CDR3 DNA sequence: TGTGCCAGCAGTTTATGGGCCTCGGGTAAGACCTCCTACAATGAGCAGTTCTTC.

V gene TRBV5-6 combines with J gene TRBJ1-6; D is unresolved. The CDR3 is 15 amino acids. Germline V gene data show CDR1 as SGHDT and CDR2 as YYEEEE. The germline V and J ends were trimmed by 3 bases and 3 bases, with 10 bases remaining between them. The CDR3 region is CASSSLTSYNSPLHF. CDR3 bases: TGTGCCAGCAGCTCTTTGACAAGCTATAATTCACCCCTCCACTTT.

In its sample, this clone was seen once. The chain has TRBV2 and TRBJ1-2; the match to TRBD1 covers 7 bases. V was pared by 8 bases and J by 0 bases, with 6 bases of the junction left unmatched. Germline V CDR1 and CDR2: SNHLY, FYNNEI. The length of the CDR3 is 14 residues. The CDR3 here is CASGGQPSNYGYTF. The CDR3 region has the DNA TGTGCCAGCGGGGGACAGCCCTCTAACTATGGCTACACCTTC.

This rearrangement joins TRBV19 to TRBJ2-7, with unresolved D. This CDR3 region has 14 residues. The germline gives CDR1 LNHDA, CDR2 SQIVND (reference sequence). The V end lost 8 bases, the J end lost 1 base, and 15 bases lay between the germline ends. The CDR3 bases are TGTGCCAGTTCGGAACAGTCCCGTTCCTACGAGCAGTACTTC. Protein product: CASSEQSRSYEQYF.

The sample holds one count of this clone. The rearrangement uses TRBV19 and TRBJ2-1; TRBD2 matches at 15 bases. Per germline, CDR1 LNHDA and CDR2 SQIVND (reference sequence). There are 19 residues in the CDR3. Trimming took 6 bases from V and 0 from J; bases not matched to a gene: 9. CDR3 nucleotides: TGTGCCAGTAGCACCGGACTAGCGGGAGGGGGGGGCTCCTACAATGAGCAGTTCTTC. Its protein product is CASSTGLAGGGGSYNEQFF.

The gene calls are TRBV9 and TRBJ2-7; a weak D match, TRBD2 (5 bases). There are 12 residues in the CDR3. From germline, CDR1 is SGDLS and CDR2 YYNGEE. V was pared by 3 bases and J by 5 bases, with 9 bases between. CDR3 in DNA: TGTGCCAGCAGCGCGGACTTGAACGAGCAGTACTTC. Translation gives CASSADLNEQYF.

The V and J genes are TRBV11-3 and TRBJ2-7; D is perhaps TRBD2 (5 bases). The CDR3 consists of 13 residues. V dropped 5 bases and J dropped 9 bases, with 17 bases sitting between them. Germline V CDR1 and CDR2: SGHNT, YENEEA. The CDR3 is CASSVGSMGVQYF. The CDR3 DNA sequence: TGTGCCAGCAGCGTTGGGTCTATGGGAGTGCAGTACTTC.